Listed below are T cell receptor beta chains from one sample, sequenced in a study of high-grade serous ovarian cancer treatment subgroups. TCRdb's table, derived via immunoSEQ multiplex PCR, lists solely in-frame clones and lacks some. The sample lists 9,500 to 15,000 clones, 88% seen once, with 2.9% in the top ten. The sample comprised tumor tissue. The source is a human donor with high-grade serous ovarian cancer. CDR3s include the opening cysteine and the closing phenylalanine or tryptophan. D genes are given only for firm matches. Rows may omit the clone size; those that give it use once, few, many or a size class.

J gene,V gene,D gene,clone size,CDR3 length,CDR3 DNA,CDR3 protein
TRBJ1-1,TRBV19,TRBD1,NA,15,TGTGCCAGTAGGAGCTCGGGACAGTGGAACACTGAAGCTTTCTTT,CASRSSGQWNTEAFF
TRBJ1-4,TRBV5-6,NA,NA,15,TGTGCCAGCAGCTCATTACAGGGACTAAATGAAAAACTGTTTTTT,CASSSLQGLNEKLFF
TRBJ2-2,TRBV30,TRBD2,NA,15,TGTGCCTGGAGAACGGCGGGAGCGAACACCGGGGAGCTGTTTTTT,CAWRTAGANTGELFF
TRBJ2-7,TRBV7-2,NA,NA,13,TGTGCCAGCAGCCTTAGTGGGAATTACGAGCAGTACTTC,CASSLSGNYEQYF
TRBJ1-1,TRBV7-3,TRBD1,NA,15,TGTGCCAGCAGCATATCGACAGGGCTTAATACTGAAGCTTTCTTT,CASSISTGLNTEAFF
TRBJ1-6,TRBV11-2,NA,NA,19,TGTGCCAGCAGCTTAGACCCGGGACACATCAGCTCCTATAATTCACCCCTCCACTTC,CASSLDPGHISSYNSPLHF
TRBJ2-7,TRBV4-1,NA,few,17,TGCGCCAGCAGCCAAGATCGGAACCCCAACCTGGGTGGGGAGCAGTACTTC,CASSQDRNPNLGGEQYF
TRBJ1-6,TRBV6-5,TRBD1,NA,14,TGTGCCAGCAGCACATGGGACAGCAATTCACCCCTCCACTTT,CASSTWDSNSPLHF
TRBJ2-1,TRBV10-3,TRBD1,NA,16,TGTGCCATCAGTGAGGGAACCGGGACAGCAAACAATGAGCAGTTCTTC,CAISEGTGTANNEQFF
TRBJ1-1,TRBV28,TRBD1,NA,13,TGTGCCAGCAGTTTTGCCGGGACAGGGATTGCTTTCTTT,CASSFAGTGIAFF
TRBJ2-5,TRBV9,NA,NA,15,TGTGCCAGCAGCGTTAGGGGGGAGTACCAAGAGACCCAGTACTTC,CASSVRGEYQETQYF
TRBJ2-6,TRBV15,NA,NA,16,TGTGCCACCAGCCCCCCAAAGAGTTCGTGGGCCAACGTCCTGACTTTC,CATSPPKSSWANVLTF
TRBJ2-6,TRBV27,NA,NA,15,TGTGCCAGCAGGGGGATGAGCTCTGGGGCCAACGTCCTGACTTTC,CASRGMSSGANVLTF